This T cell receptor (beta chain) comes out of a study of cytomegalovirus exposure and HLA in healthy donors. The PCR was carried out with 60 Vbeta primers and 13 Jbeta primers. Here immunoSEQ multiplex PCR was the method, and the copy in TCRdb shows in-frame clones only, minus some. Of about 160,000 clones listed, 70% to 90% are singletons. V gave up 4 bases and J gave up 3 bases, with 13 bases separating them. In germline, CDR1 is SGHTA, CDR2 FQGNSA. The CDR3 runs to 14 residues. This clone has only a few counts. The sequence was collected from a woman aged 25 to 39 in good health and CMV-seropositive. The material sequenced was PBMCs. The chain couples TRBV7-2 to TRBJ2-7; tentatively, D is TRBD1 (6 bases). The CDR3 region has the DNA TGTGCCAGCAGCTCACACCGGGACATCTACGAGCAGTACTTC. Its protein product is CASSSHRDIYEQYF.